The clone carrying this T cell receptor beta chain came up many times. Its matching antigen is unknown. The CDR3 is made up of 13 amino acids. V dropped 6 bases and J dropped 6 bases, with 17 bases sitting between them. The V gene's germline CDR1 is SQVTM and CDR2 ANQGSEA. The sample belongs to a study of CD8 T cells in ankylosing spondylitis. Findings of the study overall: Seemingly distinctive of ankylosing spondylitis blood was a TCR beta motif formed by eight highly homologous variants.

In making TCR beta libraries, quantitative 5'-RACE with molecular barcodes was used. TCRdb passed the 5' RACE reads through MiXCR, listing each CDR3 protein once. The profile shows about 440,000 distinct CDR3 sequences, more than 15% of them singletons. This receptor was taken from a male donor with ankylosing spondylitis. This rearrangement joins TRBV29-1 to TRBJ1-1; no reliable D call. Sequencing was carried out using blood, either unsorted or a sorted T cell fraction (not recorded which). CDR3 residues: CSVGNGGVAEAFF. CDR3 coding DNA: TGCAGCGTAGGCAACGGTGGGGTCGCTGAAGCTTTCTTT.